These 9 T cell receptor beta chains were all obtained from the same sample, sequenced in a study of Ad26.COV2.S vaccination and SARS-CoV-2 variants. The method was immunoSEQ multiplex PCR; TCRdb's version includes in-frame clones alone and lacks a portion of them. Of roughly 300,000 clones in the sample, around 90% were seen once. Regarding treatment: roughly 20 received Ad26.COV2.S at low or high dose, single or two shots; a few received placebo; per-sample allocation not given. Sampling was performed 63 days after the first vaccine or placebo injection. The sequences come from peripheral blood, collected in a trial of Ad26.COV2.S vaccine versus placebo. These receptors were taken from a person between 18 and 65 years old who received the Ad26.COV2.S COVID-19 vaccine or a placebo.

The CDR3 nucleotides are TGCGCCAGCAGCCAAGGCGTTGGGGTAGCTAACTATGGCTACACCTTC. Residues: CASSQGVGVANYGYTF. V is TRBV4-3 and J is TRBJ1-2, with D unresolved. In germline, CDR1 is LGHNA, CDR2 YSLEER. V was pared by 1 base and J by 0 bases, with 12 bases between. This CDR3 has 16 amino acids.

This chain joins TRBV5-6 and TRBJ1-5, with D uncertain. Per germline, CDR1 SGHDT and CDR2 YYEEEE. Trimming shortened V by 3 bases and J by 3 bases, and 7 bases separated the two germline ends. The length of the CDR3 is 13 residues. The CDR3 spells CASSSSINQPQHF. The CDR3 region has the DNA TGTGCCAGCAGCTCGTCCATCAATCAGCCCCAGCATTTT.

The chain links TRBV24-1 to TRBJ2-5, with D tentatively TRBD2 (7 bases). The CDR3 totals 14 residues. Germline loops: CDR1 KGHDR, CDR2 SFDVKD. With 3 bases removed from V and 4 bases from J, the gap between germline ends came to 11 bases. The DNA of the CDR3 is TGTGCCACCAGTGATCGGGGGGCGGGAGAGACCCAGTACTTC. Amino acid sequence: CATSDRGAGETQYF.

A few counts support this clone. The V gene is TRBV27, the J gene TRBJ2-2, with TRBD1 as a possible D gene (6 bases). The germline V and J ends were trimmed by 6 bases and 2 bases, with 25 bases remaining between them. The CDR3 spans 19 residues. CDR1 is MNHEY and CDR2 is SMNVEV in the germline V gene (reference sequence). The CDR3 sequence: CASSLPVFRGHLNTGELFF. CDR3 coding DNA: TGTGCCAGCAGCCTTCCTGTTTTCCGGGGACACCTAAACACCGGGGAGCTGTTTTTT.

The chain combines TRBV27 with TRBJ2-5; 7 positions agree with TRBD2. V trimming: 4 bases; J trimming: 2 bases; junction bases outside the gene matches: 1. CDR3 length: 13 amino acids. From germline, CDR1 is MNHEY and CDR2 SMNVEV (reference sequence). CDR3 amino acids: CASSWGLQETQYF. CDR3 nucleotides: TGTGCCAGCAGTTGGGGACTACAAGAGACCCAGTACTTC.

In this sample, this clone turned up once. The chain couples TRBV3-1 (or the pseudogene TRBV3-2) to TRBJ2-2; D is perhaps TRBD2 (5 bases). The CDR3 covers 18 residues. Trimming removed 0 bases from V and 0 bases from J, with 14 bases in between. The V gene's germline CDR1 is LGHDT and CDR2 YNNKEL (reference sequence). CDR3 nucleotide sequence: TGTGCCAGCAGCCAAGATTACAGCAGCGGATCGAACACCGGGGAGCTGTTTTTT. The encoded protein is CASSQDYSSGSNTGELFF.

The CDR3 reads CASRSGGKRATQYF. CDR3 bases: TGTGCCAGCAGGTCGGGGGGAAAAAGAGCGACCCAGTACTTC. The chain couples TRBV27 to TRBJ2-5; 7 bases match TRBD2. With V trimmed by 6 bases and J by 7 bases, 11 bases remained unmatched. The CDR3 totals 14 residues. The germline gives CDR1 MNHEY, CDR2 SMNVEV (reference sequence).

This clone was counted once. This chain joins TRBV6-5 and TRBJ2-7; D is perhaps TRBD1 (5 bases). CDR3 size: 14 residues. Trimming stripped 7 bases from V and 4 bases from J, with 17 bases between. CDR1 and CDR2 from the germline V gene are MNHEY and SVGAGI. CDR3: CASNRWQGSYEQYF. CDR3 DNA: TGTGCCAGCAATCGTTGGCAGGGTAGTTACGAGCAGTACTTC.

The chain has TRBV4-1 and TRBJ1-5; D unclear. CDR3 length: 18 amino acids. With 2 bases removed from V and 7 bases from J, the gap between germline ends came to 24 bases. Germline V CDR1 and CDR2: MGHRA, YSYEKL. CDR3 sequence reads: CASSQIRYRIRAGQPQHF. The CDR3 region has the DNA TGCGCCAGCAGCCAAATTCGGTACCGGATTCGAGCGGGACAGCCCCAGCATTTT.